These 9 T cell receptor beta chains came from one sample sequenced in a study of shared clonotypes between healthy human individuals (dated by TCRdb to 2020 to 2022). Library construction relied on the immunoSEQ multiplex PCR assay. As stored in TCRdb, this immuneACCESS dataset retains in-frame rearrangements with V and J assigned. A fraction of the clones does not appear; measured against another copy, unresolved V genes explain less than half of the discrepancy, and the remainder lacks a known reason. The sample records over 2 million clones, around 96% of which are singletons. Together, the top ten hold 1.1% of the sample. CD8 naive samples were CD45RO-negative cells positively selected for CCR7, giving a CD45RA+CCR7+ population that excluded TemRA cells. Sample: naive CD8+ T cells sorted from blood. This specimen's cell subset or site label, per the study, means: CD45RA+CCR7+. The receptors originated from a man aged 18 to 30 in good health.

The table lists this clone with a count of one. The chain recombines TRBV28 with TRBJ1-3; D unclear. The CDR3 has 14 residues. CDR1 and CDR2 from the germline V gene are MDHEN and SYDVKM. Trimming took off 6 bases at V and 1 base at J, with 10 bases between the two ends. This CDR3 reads CASSPSRSGNTIYF. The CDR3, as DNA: TGTGCCAGCAGCCCCTCTCGGTCTGGAAACACCATATATTTT.

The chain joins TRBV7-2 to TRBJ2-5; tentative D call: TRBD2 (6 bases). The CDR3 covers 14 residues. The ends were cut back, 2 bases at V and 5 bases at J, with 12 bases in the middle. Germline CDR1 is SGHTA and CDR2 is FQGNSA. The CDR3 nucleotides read TGTGCCAGCAGCTTATTGGAGGGATGGGAGACCCAGTACTTC. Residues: CASSLLEGWETQYF.

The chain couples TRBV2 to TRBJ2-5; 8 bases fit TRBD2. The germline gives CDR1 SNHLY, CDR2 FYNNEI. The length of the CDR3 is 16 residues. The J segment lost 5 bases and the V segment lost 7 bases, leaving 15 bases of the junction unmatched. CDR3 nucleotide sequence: TGTGCCAGCAAAATTCTCCCGGGACTAGATACGGAGACCCAGTACTTC. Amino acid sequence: CASKILPGLDTETQYF. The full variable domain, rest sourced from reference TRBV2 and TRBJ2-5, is EPEVTQTPSHQVTQMGQEVILRCVPISNHLYFYWYRQILGQKVEFLVSFYNNEISEKSEIFDDQFSVERPDGSNFTLKIRSTKLEDSAMYFCASKILPGLDTETQYFGPGTRLLVL.

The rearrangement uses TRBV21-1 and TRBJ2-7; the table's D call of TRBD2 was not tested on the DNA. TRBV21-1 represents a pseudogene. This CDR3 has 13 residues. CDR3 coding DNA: TGTGCCGGGGGGACTAGCTCACCCTACGAGCAGTACTTC. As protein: CAGGTSSPYEQYF.

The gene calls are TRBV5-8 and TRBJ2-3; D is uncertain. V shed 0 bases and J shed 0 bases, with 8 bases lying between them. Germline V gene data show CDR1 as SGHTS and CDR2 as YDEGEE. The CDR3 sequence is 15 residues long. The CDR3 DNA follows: TGTGCCAGCAGCTTGGGTGTTGTTAGCACAGATACGCAGTATTTT. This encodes CASSLGVVSTDTQYF.

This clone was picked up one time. The CDR3 sequence: CASSFLLAGGPGVYEQYF. The CDR3 DNA is TGTGCCAGCAGCTTTTTGCTAGCGGGAGGGCCTGGTGTCTACGAGCAGTACTTC. The rearrangement joins TRBV12-1 to TRBJ2-7; the table's D gene call, TRBD2, was not cross checked with the DNA. TRBV12-1 is marked as a pseudogene. CDR3 length equals 18 residues.

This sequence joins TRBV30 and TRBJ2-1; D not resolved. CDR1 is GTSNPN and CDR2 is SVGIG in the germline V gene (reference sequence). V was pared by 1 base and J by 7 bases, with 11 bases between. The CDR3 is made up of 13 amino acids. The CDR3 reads CAWSGIVLNEQFF. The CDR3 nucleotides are TGTGCCTGGAGTGGAATAGTCCTGAATGAGCAGTTCTTC.

In nucleotides, the CDR3 is TGTGCCACCAGCAGAAAACTGGAGACCCAGTACTTC. It encodes CATSRKLETQYF. The chain joins TRBV15 to TRBJ2-5; unclear D gene. Trimming cost V 2 bases and J 5 bases, with 6 bases left between them. Germline CDR1 reads LNHNV; CDR2 reads YYDKDF (reference sequence). CDR3 length: 12 residues.

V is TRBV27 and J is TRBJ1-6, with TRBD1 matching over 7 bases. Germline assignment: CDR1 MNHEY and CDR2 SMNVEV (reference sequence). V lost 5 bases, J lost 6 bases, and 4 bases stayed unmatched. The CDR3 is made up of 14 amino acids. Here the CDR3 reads CASSPGQFNSPLHF. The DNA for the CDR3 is TGTGCCAGCAGTCCGGGACAGTTTAATTCACCCCTCCACTTT.